This TCR beta chain came from a study of tumor and adjacent non-tumor tissue in lung cancer. TCRbeta libraries were built with three rounds of nested PCR, modified from ARM-PCR. TCRdb reprocessed the multiplex PCR reads with MiXCR, giving one entry per CDR3 protein. Among over 80,000 distinct CDR3 sequences listed, under 80% were seen once. RNA was extracted from bulk tissue without any cell sorting. The normal lung tissue was taken more than 3 cm from the tumor edge. Germline V gives CDR1 MNHNS, CDR2 SASEGT. The CDR3 sequence is 16 residues long. A note on this clonotype: The germline gene is not matched at one end of the junction; a read error may be the cause.

Sequenced sample: distant non-tumor lung tissue. The TCR originated in a woman between 45 and 60 years old with non-small cell lung cancer. This chain joins TRBV6-1 and TRBJ2-3; D gene ambiguous. CDR3 DNA sequence: TGTGCCAGCAGGACTGCTTACGGCACTAACACAGATATGCAGTATTTT. This codes for CASRTAYGTNTDMQYF.